This T cell receptor beta chain was recorded in a study of T cells expressing NK-cell markers. Study summary: Beta-chain profiling covered CD3+CD56+NKG2C+, CD3+CD56+NKG2C- and CD3+CD56-NKG2C+ sorted subsets. Eight donors were sequenced, of whom seven were HCMV-seropositive, while the remaining one was HCMV-seronegative. The study, taken as a whole, reports: Specificity for HCMV among expanded NKG2C+ T cell clones was not established.

The authors made TCR beta cDNA libraries by 5'RACE template switching. This switching added a universal primer site and UMIs. TCRdb reprocessed the 5' RACE reads; each CDR3 protein has one entry and no DNA is given. The sample has about 460,000 distinct CDR3 sequences. About this clonotype itself: Its target is unknown.

What was sequenced was blood T cells: a sorted CD56 or NKG2C T cell subset, CD4+ or CD8+ T cells, or bulk PBMC T cells (not recorded which). This TCR derives from a woman between 50 and 59 years old in good health.

CDR3 amino acids: CASGRPTGGNNEQFF. The chain combines TRBV12-5 with TRBJ2-1; TCRdb's D call, TRBD1, is unchecked because there is no DNA. This CDR3 spans 15 amino acids. CDR1 and CDR2 (germline): LGHNT, FRNRAP.